This passage covers 27 T cell receptor beta chains from one sample sequenced in a study of beta chain features in type 1 diabetes. General study findings and limits: Moderately but significantly shorter TCRB CDR3s were found in Type 1 diabetes patients in all four CD4+ subsets.

TCRB transcripts that were expressed got sequenced, as all of the isolated RNA had been reverse transcribed. Data came from immunoSEQ multiplex PCR; TCRdb stores just in-frame clones and leaves some out. The sample records 200,000 to 300,000 clones, around 14% being singletons. Their antigens remain unidentified. Sequencing used naive CD4+ T cells from blood. All receptors derive from a man aged 30 to 39 with type 1 diabetes.

This clone was found a few times. The chain recombines TRBV4-1 with TRBJ1-2; D is unclear. CDR3 size: 12 residues. Between the trimmed V and J ends, which lost 2 bases and 8 bases, there was a span of 9 bases. The germline CDR1 and CDR2 sequences are MGHRA and YSYEKL. This CDR3 reads CASSQSRLGYTF. The CDR3 DNA reads as TGCGCCAGCAGCCAATCCAGATTAGGCTACACCTTC.

This rearrangement joins TRBV6-1 to TRBJ1-5; D is possibly TRBD1 (5 bases). Deletions cut 3 bases from V and 7 bases from J, with 10 bases between. Germline V gene data show CDR1 as MNHNS and CDR2 as SASEGT. The CDR3 loop spans 13 amino acids. CDR3 in amino acids: CASSDTAGQPQHF. As DNA, the CDR3 is TGTGCCAGCAGTGATACGGCAGGGCAGCCCCAGCATTTT.

In this sample, this clone turned up a few times. The rearrangement links TRBV2 to TRBJ2-6; the match to TRBD2 covers 8 bases. CDR3 size: 19 residues. The germline V gene encodes CDR1 SNHLY and CDR2 FYNNEI. The trim removed 2 bases at V and 1 base at J, leaving 10 bases unmatched. In DNA form, the CDR3 reads TGTGCCAGCAGTGAACGGCGCGGGGGGTTTCTGTCTGGGGCCAACGTCCTGACTTTC. Translation: CASSERRGGFLSGANVLTF.

This clone came up a few times. The chain employs TRBV2 and TRBJ1-5; maybe TRBD1 (6 bases). Trimming pared 5 bases from V and 2 bases from J, leaving 10 bases between. Germline V gene lookup returns CDR1 SNHLY and CDR2 FYNNEI. This CDR3 has 14 amino acids. CDR3 bases: TGTGCCAGCAGTCTACAGGGCGGCAATCAGCCCCAGCATTTT. It encodes CASSLQGGNQPQHF.

In its sample, this clone was seen a few times. The chain employs TRBV9 and TRBJ2-3, with 14 nucleotides matching TRBD2. The V and J ends lost 2 bases and 4 bases, in that order; junction bases with no gene match: 3. CDR3 length: 16 residues. The germline V gene has CDR1 SGDLS and CDR2 YYNGEE. CDR3 sequence: CASSVTSGRAADTQYF. In DNA form, the CDR3 reads TGTGCCAGCAGCGTGACTAGCGGGAGGGCCGCAGATACGCAGTATTTT.

The chain is built from TRBV5-6 and TRBJ1-2; tentatively, D is TRBD1 (5 bases). Germline values: CDR1 SGHDT, CDR2 YYEEEE. The CDR3 spans 13 residues. Between the trimmed V and J ends, which lost 4 bases and 1 base, there was a span of 8 bases. CDR3 nucleotide sequence: TGTGCCAGCAGCCGACAGCTTAACTATGGCTACACCTTC. Protein: CASSRQLNYGYTF.

This clone was seen only a few times. V gene TRBV6-5 combines with J gene TRBJ1-2, with TRBD1 matching over 7 bases. J was trimmed by 3 bases and V by 5 bases; bases with no gene match: 6. Germline V CDR1 and CDR2: MNHEY, SVGAGI. The CDR3 is 14 amino acids. The CDR3 protein is CASSLGQPYYGYTF. CDR3 nucleotide sequence: TGTGCCAGCAGTCTGGGACAGCCCTACTATGGCTACACCTTC.

V is TRBV29-1 and J is TRBJ2-1, with 9 bases lining up with TRBD1. This CDR3 comprises 13 residues. Germline V CDR1 and CDR2: SQVTM, ANQGSEA. V trimming: 7 bases; J trimming: 9 bases; junction bases outside the gene matches: 10. CDR3 DNA sequence: TGCAGCGCTTGTCGGGACAGGGCTAGTGAGCAGTTCTTC. Translating gives CSACRDRASEQFF.

The V gene is TRBV9, the J gene TRBJ2-1; 7 bases are shared with TRBD1. From germline, CDR1 is SGDLS and CDR2 YYNGEE. V trimming: 0 bases; J trimming: 6 bases; junction bases outside the gene matches: 3. The CDR3 extends over 14 amino acids. The CDR3 protein is CASSVVSGGNEQFF. For the CDR3, the DNA is TGTGCCAGCAGCGTAGTTTCAGGGGGCAATGAGCAGTTCTTC.

V gene TRBV7-2 combines with J gene TRBJ2-7, with 8 bases fitting TRBD2. V was pared by 3 bases and J by 2 bases, with 6 bases of the junction left unmatched. This CDR3 region has 15 residues. CDR1 SGHTA and CDR2 FQGNSA come from the germline V gene. The CDR3 DNA sequence: TGTGCCAGCAGCTTCCTTAGCGGGGCTACCTACGAGCAGTACTTC. Encoded protein: CASSFLSGATYEQYF.

This clone was observed a handful of times. The chain couples TRBV5-1 to TRBJ2-1, with a weak D call TRBD1 (5 bases). Germline CDR1 is SGHRS and CDR2 is YFSETQ. The CDR3 runs to 15 residues. V was trimmed by 0 bases and J by 2 bases, leaving 9 bases between them. CDR3 in amino acids: CASSLGVGAYNEQFF. Here the CDR3 DNA reads TGCGCCAGCAGCTTGGGAGTAGGGGCCTACAATGAGCAGTTCTTC. Together with reference TRBV5-1 and TRBJ2-1, the CDR3 gives the full variable domain: KAGVTQTPRYLIKTRGQQVTLSCSPISGHRSVSWYQQTPGQGLQFLFEYFSETQRNKGNFPGRFSGRQFSNSRSEMNVSTLELGDSALYLCASSLGVGAYNEQFFGPGTRLTVL.

J is TRBJ2-2 and V is TRBV14, with D hard to call. Germline V gene lookup returns CDR1 SGHDN and CDR2 FVKESK. Trimming shortened V by 2 bases and J by 7 bases, and 8 bases separated the two germline ends. The CDR3 is 13 amino acids. This CDR3 is CASSQISVGELFF. The DNA for the CDR3 is TGTGCCAGCAGCCAAATCAGCGTCGGGGAGCTGTTTTTT.

The chain has TRBV7-8 and TRBJ1-4, with D unresolved. The CDR3 spans 16 residues. Germline CDR1 SGHVS, CDR2 FQNEAQ. V was pared by 0 bases and J by 5 bases, with 13 bases between. The CDR3 DNA follows: TGTGCCAGCAGCTTAGCGGGTGGAGTTTCGAATGAAAAACTGTTTTTT. Its translation: CASSLAGGVSNEKLFF.

This clone was recorded a few times. The rearrangement links TRBV7-9 to TRBJ1-2; D is possibly TRBD1 (6 bases). Trimming removed 1 base from V and 2 bases from J, with 11 bases in between. Germline CDR1 and CDR2: SEHNR and FQNEAQ (reference sequence). The CDR3 runs 15 residues. The CDR3 bases are TGTGCCAGCAGCTTAGTTATTGGACAGAACTATGGCTACACCTTC. This gives the protein CASSLVIGQNYGYTF.

The rearrangement joins TRBV18 to TRBJ2-7; D is undetermined. CDR3 length equals 12 residues. CDR1 is KGHSH, CDR2 LQKENI, per germline. V was pared by 3 bases and J by 6 bases, with 9 bases between. The CDR3 loop reads CASSPYGSEQYF. Here the CDR3 DNA reads TGTGCCAGCTCACCTTACGGGTCCGAGCAGTACTTC.

The chain carries TRBV30 and TRBJ2-7; 7 positions agree with TRBD2. J lost 2 bases, V lost 8 bases, and 9 bases had no gene match. The CDR3 sequence is 13 residues long. Per the germline V gene, CDR1 is GTSNPN and CDR2 is SVGIG (reference sequence). The CDR3 nucleotides read TGTGCCGGGGGAGGGAGCGGGACCTACGAGCAGTACTTC. Protein product: CAGGGSGTYEQYF.

This clone was seen only a few times. The gene calls are TRBV21-1 and TRBJ2-7; the table's D call, TRBD1, was not checked against the DNA. TRBV21-1 is a recognized pseudogene. The CDR3 has 15 residues. The CDR3, as DNA: TGTGCCAGCAGCCTCGGGGACAGCTACTCCTACGAGCAGTACTTC. Translated: CASSLGDSYSYEQYF.

This clone was seen a handful of times. The rearrangement joins TRBV4-2 to TRBJ1-2; weak D call: TRBD1 (5 bases). Germline V CDR1 and CDR2: LGHNA, YNFKEQ. The CDR3 totals 17 residues. V was clipped by 1 base and J by 8 bases, with 23 bases between them. CDR3 sequence (DNA): TGTGCCAGCAGCCAAGGAGACAGAAAAAGTGAATCAAGCGGCTACACCTTC. Translating it yields CASSQGDRKSESSGYTF.

This clone appeared a few times. The rearrangement uses TRBV18 and TRBJ2-7; TRBD1 agrees at 7 bases. Germline assignment: CDR1 KGHSH and CDR2 LQKENI. This CDR3 contains 13 residues. Trimming cost V 6 bases and J 3 bases; bases outside gene matches: 5. The CDR3 DNA follows: TGTGCCAGCTCCCCGGGACAGCACTACGAGCAGTACTTC. Amino acid sequence: CASSPGQHYEQYF.

V is TRBV5-4 and J is TRBJ1-2; weak D call: TRBD1 (6 bases). The germline CDR1 and CDR2 sequences are SGHNT and YYREEE (reference sequence). CDR3 length equals 13 residues. With 0 bases removed from V and 8 bases from J, the gap between germline ends came to 11 bases. Here the CDR3 reads CASSLGTVIGYTF. In nucleotides, the CDR3 is TGTGCCAGCAGCTTGGGGACAGTCATCGGCTACACCTTC. Based on the CDR3 plus reference TRBV5-4 and TRBJ1-2, the full variable domain is ETGVTQSPTHLIKTRGQQVTLRCSSQSGHNTVSWYQQALGQGPQFIFQYYREEENGRGNFPPRFSGLQFPNYSSELNVNALELDDSALYLCASSLGTVIGYTFGSGTRLTVV.

The chain carries TRBV5-4 and TRBJ1-1; the D gene is possibly TRBD1 (6 bases). V lost 4 bases and J 4 bases, leaving 14 bases between the germline ends. Germline V gene lookup returns CDR1 SGHNT and CDR2 YYREEE (reference sequence). This CDR3 region has 14 residues. CDR3 in DNA: TGTGCCAGCAGCAGGGGGGGCAGGGGCACTGAAGCTTTCTTT. It is translated as CASSRGGRGTEAFF.

This chain joins TRBV7-2 and TRBJ1-2; tentatively, D is TRBD1 (5 bases). CDR3 length equals 14 residues. CDR1 and CDR2 from the germline V gene are SGHTA and FQGNSA. Trimming left V 1 base short and J 7 bases short, with 13 bases between. CDR3: CASSLGAGNSGYTF. CDR3 bases: TGTGCCAGCAGCTTAGGGGCAGGGAATAGTGGCTACACCTTC.

This clone was counted a few times. This chain uses TRBV11-2 with TRBJ1-2; TRBD1 matches at 7 bases. J lost 6 bases, V lost 4 bases, and 5 bases had no gene match. The CDR3 has 13 amino acids. CDR1 and CDR2 from the germline V gene are SGHAT and FQNNGV. CDR3 loop: CASSSGTVNGYTF. The CDR3 nucleotides read TGTGCCAGCAGCTCCGGGACAGTGAATGGCTACACCTTC.

A remark on this clone: Other DNA sequences of this sample code for an identical CDR3. V and J are TRBV6-6 and TRBJ2-5; D ambiguous. CDR1 is MNHNY and CDR2 is SVGAGI in the germline V gene (reference sequence). The CDR3 runs 11 residues. V lost 6 bases to trimming and J lost 5 bases, with 7 bases between them. CDR3 amino acids: CASSPSETQYF. The CDR3 DNA sequence: TGTGCCAGCAGCCCCTCGGAGACCCAGTACTTC.

V and J are TRBV30 and TRBJ2-7; TRBD1 is a possible D gene (6 bases). The germline V gene encodes CDR1 GTSNPN and CDR2 SVGIG (reference sequence). The germline V and J ends were trimmed by 1 base and 4 bases, with 17 bases remaining between them. This CDR3 has 15 amino acids. CDR3 protein: CAWSASSGQGYEQYF. The DNA of the CDR3 is TGTGCCTGGAGTGCATCCTCGGGGCAGGGGTACGAGCAGTACTTC.

The sample holds a few counts of this clone. The chain couples TRBV12-5 to TRBJ2-1, with 7 bases identical to TRBD1. The trim removed 2 bases at V and 3 bases at J, leaving 10 bases unmatched. This CDR3 has 17 amino acids. Germline CDR1 is LGHNT and CDR2 is FRNRAP. As DNA, the CDR3 is TGTGCTAGTGGTTTGAGAACCGGGACAGTTATCTACAATGAGCAGTTCTTC. Its translation is CASGLRTGTVIYNEQFF.

CDR3 nucleotide sequence: TGTGCCAGCTCACCTGAGACTGAAGCTTTCTTT. It translates to CASSPETEAFF. The rearrangement uses TRBV18 and TRBJ1-1; no clear D gene. V lost 3 bases to trimming and J lost 5 bases, with 4 bases between them. This CDR3 is 11 amino acids long. Germline values: CDR1 KGHSH, CDR2 LQKENI. The full variable domain, rest sourced from reference TRBV18 and TRBJ1-1, is NAGVMQNPRHLVRRRGQEARLRCSPMKGHSHVYWYRQLPEEGLKFMVYLQKENIIDESGMPKERFSAEFPKEGPSILRIQQVVRGDSAAYFCASSPETEAFFGQGTRLTVV.